The sample holds one count of the clone carrying this T cell receptor beta chain. Its cognate antigen is unknown. This entry belongs to a study of graft-versus-host responses after intestinal transplantation. Study at large: All recipients got anti-thymocyte globulin induction, then tacrolimus and steroids for about 3 years. Study-wide findings and caveats: Early post-transplant falls in HvG clones accompanied the peak levels of circulating GvH clones. Within the allografts of patients who had graft-donor T cell macrochimerism, graft-versus-host to host-versus-graft clonal ratios were high. Ileal or blood samples showed some GvH clones first, and such clones were also found in recipient marrow.

Sequenced by immunoSEQ multiplex PCR; TCRdb stores in-frame clones only, minus some. Of about 19,000 clones listed, around 79% are singletons. Germline lookup yields CDR1 MNHGY and CDR2 SVAAGI. With 3 bases clipped from V and 4 bases from J, the junction kept 6 bases outside the gene matches. The CDR3 has 15 residues. The rearrangement uses TRBV6-9 and TRBJ1-1, with 9 nucleotides matching TRBD1. Sequencing used PBMCs, obtained 14 days after transplant. The TCR originated in a human patient who received an intestinal transplant, so some T cells may come from the graft donor. In DNA, the CDR3 is TGTGCCAGCAGTTACTCGGGGACAGGGATCACTGAAGCTTTCTTT. Encoded protein: CASSYSGTGITEAFF.